This T cell receptor beta chain emerged from a study of T cells in Graves' hyperthyroidism and ophthalmopathy. Diagnoses were established using clinical symptoms, serum thyroxine and TRAb, thyroid ultrasound and orbital computed tomography. Using RNA transcripts as the source, TCR beta CDR3 regions were amplified. A set of HTBI primers served as the primers for a first-round RT-PCR of the TCR CDR3. TCRdb recomputed calls from the multiplex PCR reads with MiXCR, one row per CDR3 protein. This sample has 700,000 or so distinct CDR3 sequences; 15% to 20% occur once, and the top ten carry approximately 8%. This CDR3 spans 15 amino acids. Germline CDR1 is SGDLS and CDR2 is YYNGEE. V lost 0 bases to trimming and J lost 2 bases, with 10 bases between them. This clonotype was detected many times.

This sequence originates from a man aged 18-30 years with Graves' hyperthyroidism. Sequencing was performed on blood. The chain employs TRBV9 and TRBJ2-3; no definite D call. The CDR3 DNA is TGTGCCAGCAGCGTAGAGGGTGTTGTCACAGATACGCAGTATTTT. It encodes CASSVEGVVTDTQYF.